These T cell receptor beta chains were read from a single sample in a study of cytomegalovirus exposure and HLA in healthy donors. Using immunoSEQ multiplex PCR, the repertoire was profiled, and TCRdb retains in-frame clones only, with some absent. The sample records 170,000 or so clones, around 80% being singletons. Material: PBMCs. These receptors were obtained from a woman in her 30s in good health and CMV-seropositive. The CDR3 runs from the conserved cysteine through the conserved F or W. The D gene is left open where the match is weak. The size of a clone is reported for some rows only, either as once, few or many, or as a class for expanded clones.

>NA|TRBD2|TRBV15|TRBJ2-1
TGTGCCACCAGCAGAGTACTAGCGGGAGGTGGTGAGCAGTTCTTC
CATSRVLAGGGEQFF
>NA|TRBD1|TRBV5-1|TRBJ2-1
TGCGCCAGCAGCTTGGCGGGACAGGACAACAATGAGCAGTTCTTC
CASSLAGQDNNEQFF
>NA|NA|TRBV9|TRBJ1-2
TGTGCCAGCAGCGTGGCTCGTGGGCTGGACTATGGCTACACCTTC
CASSVARGLDYGYTF
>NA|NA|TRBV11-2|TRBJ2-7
TGTGCCAGCAGCTTACTACGGGGTAGCAACTACGAGCAGTACTTC
CASSLLRGSNYEQYF
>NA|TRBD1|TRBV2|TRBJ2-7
TGTGCCAGCAGTTTCGGACAGGAGACCTACGAGCAGTACTTC
CASSFGQETYEQYF
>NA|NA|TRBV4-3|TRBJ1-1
TGCGCCAGCAGCCAAGTGCACAGGACCAACACTGAAGCTTTCTTT
CASSQVHRTNTEAFF
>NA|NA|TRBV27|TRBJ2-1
TGTGCCAGCAGTTTATCGTTAGGGGACTCGCCTCACTCCTACAATGAGCAGTTCTTC
CASSLSLGDSPHSYNEQFF
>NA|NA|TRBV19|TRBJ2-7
TGTGCCAGTAGTATAGAGGCGGACTCCTACGAGCAGTACTTC
CASSIEADSYEQYF
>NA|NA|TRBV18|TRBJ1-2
TGTGCCAGCTCACCATCAGGGAAAGGTTATGGCTACACCTTC
CASSPSGKGYGYTF
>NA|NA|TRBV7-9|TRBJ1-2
TGTGCCAGCAGCTTAACGAGGGAGGGCTACACCTTC
CASSLTREGYTF
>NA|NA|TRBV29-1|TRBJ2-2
TGCAGCGGGAGTGGGCAGGGCGGTAGCGGGGAGCTGTTTTTT
CSGSGQGGSGELFF
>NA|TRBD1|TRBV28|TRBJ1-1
TGTGCCAGCAGTTACCCCCAGGGGGTCGCTGAAGCTTTCTTT
CASSYPQGVAEAFF
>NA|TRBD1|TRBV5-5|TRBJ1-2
TGTGCCAGCAGCTACGAGGGACAGGCATTGAACTATGGCTACACCTTC
CASSYEGQALNYGYTF
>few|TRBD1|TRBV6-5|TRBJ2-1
TGTGCCAGCAGTTCAGGGACAGGGTACAATGAGCAGTTCTTC
CASSSGTGYNEQFF
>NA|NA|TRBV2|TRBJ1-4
TGTGCCAGCAGTGTACAGAGAACTAATGAAAAACTGTTTTTT
CASSVQRTNEKLFF
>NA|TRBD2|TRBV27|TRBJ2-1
TGTGCCAGCAGTTCGCCGGGACTATATGGTGAGCAGTTCTTC
CASSSPGLYGEQFF
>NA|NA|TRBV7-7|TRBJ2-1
TGTGCCAGCAGCTGGGGAGAGGTCGACGAGCAGTTCTTC
CASSWGEVDEQFF
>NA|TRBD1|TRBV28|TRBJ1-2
TGTGCCAGCAGTTTCACGGGACAGGGGTATGGCTACACCTTC
CASSFTGQGYGYTF
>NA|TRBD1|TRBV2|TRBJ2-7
TGTGCCAGCAGAACACAGGGGGCGGGGTACGAGCAGTACTTC
CASRTQGAGYEQYF
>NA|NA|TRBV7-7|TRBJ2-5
TGTGCCAGCAGCGGGGGACCGGGGACACCCGCCCACTTC
CASSGGPGTPAHF
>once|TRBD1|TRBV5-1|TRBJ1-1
TGCGCCAGCAGCTTGGAGGGGGCGAGCACTGAAGCTTTCTTT
CASSLEGASTEAFF
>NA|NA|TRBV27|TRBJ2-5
TGTGCCAGCAGTTTCAACCCTACCGGGGAGACCCAGTACTTC
CASSFNPTGETQYF
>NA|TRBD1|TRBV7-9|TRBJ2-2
TGTGCCAGCAGAGACCGGGACAGGGGTACCGGGGAGCTGTTTTTT
CASRDRDRGTGELFF
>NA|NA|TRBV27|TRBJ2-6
TGTGCCAGCTCTACAGTTACGGGGGCCAACGTCCTGACTTTC
CASSTVTGANVLTF
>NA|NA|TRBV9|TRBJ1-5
TGTGCCAGCAGCACAGGGATTAGCAATCAGCCCCAGCATTTT
CASSTGISNQPQHF
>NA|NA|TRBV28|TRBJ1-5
TGTGCCAGCAGTTTCTCGGGGGTTAGCAATCAGCCCCAGCATTTT
CASSFSGVSNQPQHF
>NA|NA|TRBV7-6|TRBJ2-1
TGTGCCAGCAGCTCCCTGGGCCGGACAGTCAGCAGTGAGCAGTTCTTC
CASSSLGRTVSSEQFF
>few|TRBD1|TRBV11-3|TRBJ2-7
TGTGCCAGCAGCTTCTTCGGGACAGGATTATACGAGCAGTACTTC
CASSFFGTGLYEQYF
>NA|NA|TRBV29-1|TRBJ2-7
TGCAGCGTTGGACTGGACACCTCCTACGAGCAGTACTTC
CSVGLDTSYEQYF
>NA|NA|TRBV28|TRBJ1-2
TGTGCCAGCAGTTTATCAGGGTATGGCTACACCTTC
CASSLSGYGYTF
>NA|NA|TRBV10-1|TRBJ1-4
TGCGCCAGCACCGCAGGGGTGACTGAAAAACTGTTTTTT
CASTAGVTEKLFF
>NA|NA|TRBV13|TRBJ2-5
TGTGCCAGCAGCTTAGGACTAAGAGTTGACGAGACCCAGTACTTC
CASSLGLRVDETQYF
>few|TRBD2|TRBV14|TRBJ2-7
TGTGCCAGCAGCCTCACTAGCGGGAGATCCGAGCAGTACTTC
CASSLTSGRSEQYF
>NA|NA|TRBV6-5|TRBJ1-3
TGTGCCAGCAGTTACCTTGGGGCGAGGGGAAACACCATATATTTT
CASSYLGARGNTIYF
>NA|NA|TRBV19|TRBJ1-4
TGTGCCAGTAACGATGGGTGGGGTCGGGGTAGCGAAAAACTGTTTTTT
CASNDGWGRGSEKLFF
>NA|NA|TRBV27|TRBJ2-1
TGTGCCAGCAGTTTGTACGGAGGGGCGCACAATGAGCAGTTCTTC
CASSLYGGAHNEQFF